The 6 T cell receptor beta chains below come from one sample, sequenced in a study of OX40 agonist ivuxolimab in advanced cancers. Here immunoSEQ multiplex PCR was the method, and the copy in TCRdb shows in-frame clones only, minus some. The table records approximately 50,000 clones, nearly 85% of them present only once. The sequences come from CD4+ or CD8+ T cells sorted from blood, collected in a trial of the OX40 agonist ivuxolimab. The receptors stem from an adult with an advanced solid tumor such as melanoma, head and neck, liver or kidney cancer.

A few counts support this clone. The chain couples TRBV6-5 to TRBJ1-6; TRBD1 agrees at 8 bases. Germline V gene data show CDR1 as MNHEY and CDR2 as SVGAGI. This CDR3 has 15 amino acids. Germline trimming cut 0 bases from V and 9 bases from J; bases unmatched to any gene: 4. The CDR3 DNA sequence: TGTGCCAGCAGTTACTCGGACAGGGCGAGTTCACCCCTCCACTTT. Translated: CASSYSDRASSPLHF.

This chain uses TRBV7-2 with TRBJ1-1; D may be TRBD1 (6 bases). Germline V gene lookup returns CDR1 SGHTA and CDR2 FQGNSA. The V end was cut by 8 bases, the J end by 1 base, with 14 bases between. The CDR3 spans 14 residues. The CDR3 DNA is TGTGCCAGCGACCGGCAGGGGAGGAACACTGAAGCTTTCTTT. Translation: CASDRQGRNTEAFF.

The chain joins TRBV6-5 to TRBJ1-5; 7 nucleotides align to TRBD1. CDR3 length: 15 residues. Looked up from germline, CDR1 is MNHEY and CDR2 is SVGAGI. With 6 bases clipped from V and 1 base from J, the junction kept 6 bases outside the gene matches. The CDR3 region has the DNA TGTGCCAGCAGGGGACAGCGATCCAGCAATCAGCCCCAGCATTTT. This encodes CASRGQRSSNQPQHF.

This chain joins TRBV27 and TRBJ2-7, with D possibly being TRBD1 or TRBD2 (5 bases each). This CDR3 is built from 16 residues. Between the trimmed V and J ends, which lost 2 bases and 1 base, there was a span of 15 bases. Germline assignment: CDR1 MNHEY and CDR2 SMNVEV (reference sequence). The CDR3 reads CASSLEGRGISYEQYF. The DNA of the CDR3 is TGTGCCAGCAGTTTAGAGGGGAGAGGGATTTCCTACGAGCAGTACTTC.

The chain links TRBV6-1 to TRBJ1-4; D is uncertain. The CDR3 sequence is 14 residues long. Trimming took off 3 bases at V and 7 bases at J, with 12 bases between the two ends. Per germline, CDR1 MNHNS and CDR2 SASEGT. The CDR3 bases are TGTGCCAGCAGTGACCGGGTCACATCTGAAAAACTGTTTTTT. Encoded protein: CASSDRVTSEKLFF.

This sequence joins TRBV5-1 and TRBJ2-3; D possibly uses TRBD1 or TRBD2 (5 bases each). The V gene lost 4 bases and the J gene lost 2 bases, with 11 bases spanning the gap. CDR3 length equals 14 residues. CDR1 SGHRS and CDR2 YFSETQ come from the germline V gene. The CDR3 loop is CASSTGDPTDTQYF. The CDR3 bases are TGCGCCAGCAGCACCGGGGACCCCACAGATACGCAGTATTTT.